The 28 T cell receptor beta chains below all came from one sample that was sequenced in a study of T-cell memory formation after mild COVID-19. TCRdb redid the calling of the 5' RACE reads with MiXCR, one entry per CDR3 protein. The data hold around 500,000 distinct CDR3 sequences, with about 20% observed a single time. The sample consisted of PBMCs or a T cell subset sorted from them (not recorded which). The receptors were gathered from an adult woman who had mild COVID-19 (a few samples of this study predate the infection). Cell type and time point are not known.

On this clonotype: This may arise from a read error, as a much more abundant clone is one base away. The J gene is TRBJ2-1, the V gene TRBV7-8; D is possibly TRBD1 or TRBD2 (6 bases each). The germline V gene has CDR1 SGHVS and CDR2 FQNEAQ. The CDR3 runs 18 residues. Trimming left V 4 bases short and J 6 bases short, with 25 bases between. The CDR3 DNA reads as TGTGCCAGCAGCTCGCTAACGTACCTAGTGGAGGGGGGCAATGAGCAGTTCTTC. Residues: CASSSLTYLVEGGNEQFF.

This clonotype was observed many times. The J gene is TRBJ2-1, the V gene TRBV24-1, with a tentative D call TRBD2 (6 bases). The V end was cut by 4 bases, the J end by 6 bases, with 9 bases between. Per germline, CDR1 KGHDR and CDR2 SFDVKD. The CDR3 is made up of 13 amino acids. The CDR3 bases are TGTGCCACCAGTGACGGGGGTCTCAATGAGCAGTTCTTC. This translates into CATSDGGLNEQFF.

This clonotype has a handful of counts. The J gene is TRBJ1-2, the V gene TRBV7-2; no clear D gene. This CDR3 region has 14 residues. Per germline, CDR1 SGHTA and CDR2 FQGNSA. V lost 5 bases and J 0 bases, leaving 10 bases between the germline ends. The chain's CDR3 is CASSLLRSNYGYTF. CDR3 DNA: TGTGCCAGCAGCCTCTTGCGGTCTAACTATGGCTACACCTTC.

The chain links TRBV5-1 to TRBJ1-1; 9 nucleotides agree with TRBD1. Trimming at V came to 3 bases and at J to 0 bases, leaving 15 bases not matched to a gene. The CDR3 consists of 19 residues. Germline CDR1 is SGHRS and CDR2 is YFSETQ. As DNA, the CDR3 is TGCGCCAGCAGCTCGCCCCCCGACAGGGGGGCGCAGATGAACACTGAAGCTTTCTTT. Amino acids: CASSSPPDRGAQMNTEAFF.

This clonotype came up a few times. V usage is TRBV4-3 and J usage is TRBJ2-7; 11 bases map to TRBD2. Germline CDR1 and CDR2: LGHNA and YSLEER. The junction had 1 base not matched to a gene; V was cut back by 0 bases and J by 3 bases. The CDR3 loop spans 15 amino acids. Here the CDR3 reads CASSQELAGGYEQYF. The CDR3 DNA is TGCGCCAGCAGCCAAGAGCTAGCGGGAGGCTACGAGCAGTACTTC.

This clonotype is categorized as medium-sized. V usage is TRBV5-6 and J usage is TRBJ2-7; TRBD1 aligns across 8 bases. J was trimmed by 7 bases and V by 4 bases; bases with no gene match: 7. In germline, CDR1 is SGHDT, CDR2 YYEEEE. The CDR3 totals 13 residues. The CDR3 DNA reads TGTGCCAGCAGCGCGGACAGGGTGCGGGAGCAGTACTTC. Its protein is CASSADRVREQYF.

This clonotype was counted only a few times. The V call is TRBV11-3, the J call TRBJ2-7, with 7 nucleotides matching TRBD1. Germline assignment: CDR1 SGHNT and CDR2 YENEEA. This CDR3 region has 15 residues. After removal of 4 bases from V and 3 bases from J, the junction contained 9 bases not matched to a gene. CDR3 sequence reads: CASSSPGTANYEQYF. CDR3 in DNA: TGTGCCAGCAGCTCCCCCGGGACAGCGAACTACGAGCAGTACTTC.

This clonotype showed up just a few times. The rearrangement uses TRBV20-1 and TRBJ2-7; tentative D call: TRBD2 (7 bases). Germline CDR1 and CDR2: DFQATT and SNEGSKA (reference sequence). The germline V and J ends were trimmed by 3 bases and 3 bases, with 15 bases remaining between them. This CDR3 has 14 amino acids. DNA of the CDR3: TGCAGTGCTAGTGGGGGGGGCTTGGGCTACGAGCAGTACTTC. This sequence encodes CSASGGGLGYEQYF.

The V and J genes are TRBV27 and TRBJ2-2; a weak D match, TRBD2 (5 bases). This CDR3 contains 14 residues. The germline gives CDR1 MNHEY, CDR2 SMNVEV (reference sequence). Trimming shortened V by 3 bases and J by 5 bases, and 10 bases separated the two germline ends. The CDR3 loop reads CASSLNGVTGELFF. CDR3 bases: TGTGCCAGCAGTTTGAACGGGGTAACCGGGGAGCTGTTTTTT.

This clonotype was detected ten times or more. The chain joins TRBV6-2 or TRBV6-3 to TRBJ2-5; either TRBD1 or TRBD2 may supply D (5 bases each). Germline loops: CDR1 MNHEY, CDR2 SVGEGT. The CDR3 length is 12 residues. Deletions cut 5 bases from V and 5 bases from J, with 9 bases between. The CDR3 region is CASSPGLETQYF. The CDR3 nucleotides are TGTGCCAGCAGTCCGGGGCTGGAGACCCAGTACTTC.

This clonotype came up a few times. The chain carries TRBV7-3 and TRBJ1-6; no reliable D call. Trimming left V 2 bases short and J 8 bases short, with 7 bases between. The germline CDR1 and CDR2 sequences are SGHTA and FQGTGA. The length of the CDR3 is 13 residues. CDR3 sequence reads: CASSLSAHSPLHF. CDR3 coding DNA: TGTGCCAGCAGCTTATCTGCTCATTCACCCCTCCACTTT.

The V and J genes are TRBV4-1 and TRBJ1-2; 7 bases agree with TRBD1. Trimming removed 3 bases from V and 8 bases from J; junction bases left unmatched: 9. Germline V CDR1 and CDR2: MGHRA, YSYEKL. This CDR3 contains 14 residues. The CDR3 sequence is CASSQDNYRGGYTF. The CDR3 bases are TGCGCCAGCAGCCAGGATAATTACAGGGGAGGCTACACCTTC.

This clonotype has a handful of counts. J is TRBJ1-1 and V is TRBV18; the match to TRBD1 covers 9 bases. The CDR3 covers 17 residues. Germline trimming cut 4 bases from V and 1 base from J; bases unmatched to any gene: 10. Looked up from germline, CDR1 is KGHSH and CDR2 is LQKENI. CDR3 residues: CASSLSGTGSKNTEAFF. The DNA of the CDR3 is TGTGCCAGCTCACTTTCCGGGACAGGGTCGAAGAACACTGAAGCTTTCTTT.

This clonotype was seen only a few times. The J gene is TRBJ1-6, the V gene TRBV25-1; D gene unclear. V gave up 2 bases and J gave up 5 bases, with 7 bases separating them. The germline CDR1 and CDR2 sequences are MGHDK and SYGVNS. The CDR3 has 14 amino acids. CDR3: CASSEAVNNSPLHF. CDR3 nucleotides: TGTGCCAGCAGTGAAGCGGTGAATAATTCACCCCTCCACTTT.

This clonotype has just a few counts. The chain links TRBV5-1 to TRBJ2-7; possible D gene TRBD1, 6 bases. Trimming stripped 1 base from V and 3 bases from J, with 20 bases between. Germline-derived CDR1 and CDR2 are SGHRS and YFSETQ. The CDR3 runs to 17 residues. As DNA, the CDR3 is TGCGCCAGCAGCTTGCAACCAGCCGGGACAACCTTCTACGAGCAGTACTTC. Encoded protein: CASSLQPAGTTFYEQYF.

This chain uses TRBV7-8 with TRBJ2-1; TRBD2 matches at 9 bases. Germline loops: CDR1 SGHVS, CDR2 FQNEAQ. The V segment lost 4 bases and the J segment 5 bases; nucleotides outside the gene matches: 9. The CDR3 sequence is 16 residues long. In DNA form, the CDR3 reads TGTGCCAGCAGCTCCCTTAGCGGGAGAGGCCACAATGAGCAGTTCTTC. Protein sequence: CASSSLSGRGHNEQFF.

This clonotype was observed a handful of times. V gene TRBV9 combines with J gene TRBJ1-1; 7 bases agree with TRBD1. Per germline, CDR1 SGDLS and CDR2 YYNGEE. The J segment lost 3 bases and the V segment lost 4 bases, leaving 15 bases of the junction unmatched. The CDR3 runs 17 residues. The CDR3, as DNA: TGTGCCAGCAGCCCCAGGGGGTCGGACCGGGCCCACACTGAAGCTTTCTTT. Translating it yields CASSPRGSDRAHTEAFF.

This clonotype has only a few counts. V usage is TRBV4-3 and J usage is TRBJ1-2, with D uncertain. Between the trimmed V and J ends, which lost 0 bases and 4 bases, there was a span of 9 bases. Germline loops: CDR1 LGHNA, CDR2 YSLEER. The CDR3 contains 14 residues. The CDR3 sequence is CASSQELQPYGYTF. CDR3 DNA: TGCGCCAGCAGCCAAGAATTGCAGCCCTATGGCTACACCTTC.

This clonotype was observed a few times. V and J are TRBV7-9 and TRBJ2-1, with D hard to call. There are 15 residues in the CDR3. Germline CDR1 is SEHNR and CDR2 is FQNEAQ (reference sequence). V lost 1 base to trimming and J lost 9 bases, with 16 bases between them. The CDR3 loop is CASSLGSMAWGEQFF. CDR3 in DNA: TGTGCCAGCAGCTTAGGGTCTATGGCTTGGGGTGAGCAGTTCTTC.

This clonotype occurred a few times. This sequence joins TRBV25-1 and TRBJ1-3, with 10 positions matching TRBD1. The V and J ends lost 4 bases and 4 bases, in that order; junction bases with no gene match: 7. This CDR3 has 16 amino acids. Germline lookup yields CDR1 MGHDK and CDR2 SYGVNS. The CDR3 DNA reads as TGTGCCAGCAGTGTAGCGGGACAGGGGAGAGGAAACACCATATATTTT. Its translation: CASSVAGQGRGNTIYF.

In its sample, this clonotype was seen a few times. This chain joins TRBV20-1 and TRBJ2-7; TRBD1 agrees at 11 bases. The ends lost 6 bases at V and 4 bases at J; junction bases unmatched: 8. Germline values: CDR1 DFQATT, CDR2 SNEGSKA (reference sequence). The CDR3 contains 14 residues. This CDR3 reads CSADPGQGEYEQYF. The DNA of the CDR3 is TGCAGTGCGGACCCGGGACAGGGGGAATACGAGCAGTACTTC.

In this sample, this clonotype turned up many times. The gene calls are TRBV2 and TRBJ1-5; TRBD1 might be the D (6 bases). This CDR3 comprises 14 residues. Germline loops: CDR1 SNHLY, CDR2 FYNNEI. Trimming removed 6 bases from V and 7 bases from J, with 16 bases in between. CDR3 nucleotides: TGTGCCAGCAGGGAGGCAGGGGCGGTCCAGCCCCAGCATTTT. Translated, it gives CASREAGAVQPQHF.

The chain joins TRBV7-3 to TRBJ2-3; D is uncertain. The V gene lost 5 bases and the J gene lost 1 base, with 16 bases spanning the gap. This CDR3 contains 16 residues. Germline V gene data show CDR1 as SGHTA and CDR2 as FQGTGA. The CDR3 protein is CASSEGSGQRTDTQYF. CDR3 nucleotide sequence: TGTGCCAGCAGCGAAGGTTCGGGTCAACGCACAGATACGCAGTATTTT.

This clonotype has a handful of counts. This chain uses TRBV5-1 with TRBJ2-7, with 8 bases lining up with TRBD1. This CDR3 is built from 14 residues. Trimming removed 7 bases from V and 0 bases from J; junction bases left unmatched: 6. Germline loops: CDR1 SGHRS, CDR2 YFSETQ. The CDR3 DNA is TGCGCCAGCGGCCGGGACAGGAGCTCCTACGAGCAGTACTTC. Its translation: CASGRDRSSYEQYF.

This clonotype was observed a handful of times. The genes are TRBV24-1 and TRBJ2-5; TRBD1 is a possible D gene (6 bases). CDR1 and CDR2 from the germline V gene are KGHDR and SFDVKD. This CDR3 has 14 amino acids. V lost 4 bases and J lost 5, with 13 bases in between. The CDR3 loop reads CATSDRTGIETQYF. The CDR3 nucleotides are TGTGCCACCAGTGACCGCACAGGGATCGAGACCCAGTACTTC.

The CDR3 DNA follows: TGTGCCAGCTCACCGCAGGGAGGGAATGGCTACACCTTC. Its translation: CASSPQGGNGYTF. The V and J genes are TRBV18 and TRBJ1-2, with D tentatively TRBD1 (5 bases). CDR1 is KGHSH, CDR2 LQKENI, per germline. V was shortened by 3 bases and J by 6 bases, with 11 bases between the two germline ends. There are 13 residues in the CDR3.

This chain joins TRBV7-3 and TRBJ2-3; no reliable D call. Per germline, CDR1 SGHTA and CDR2 FQGTGA. The CDR3 is 15 amino acids. The V gene lost 2 bases and the J gene lost 1 base, with 10 bases spanning the gap. CDR3 bases: TGTGCCAGCAGCTTATATCTAGACGGCACAGATACGCAGTATTTT. Its protein product is CASSLYLDGTDTQYF.

The gene calls are TRBV29-1 and TRBJ2-7; D may be TRBD2 (6 bases). V lost 2 bases to trimming and J lost 6 bases, with 11 bases between them. This CDR3 region has 12 residues. CDR1 and CDR2 from the germline V gene are SQVTM and ANQGSEA. The CDR3: CSVEFRRGEQYF. DNA for the CDR3: TGCAGCGTTGAATTCCGGCGGGGCGAGCAGTACTTC.